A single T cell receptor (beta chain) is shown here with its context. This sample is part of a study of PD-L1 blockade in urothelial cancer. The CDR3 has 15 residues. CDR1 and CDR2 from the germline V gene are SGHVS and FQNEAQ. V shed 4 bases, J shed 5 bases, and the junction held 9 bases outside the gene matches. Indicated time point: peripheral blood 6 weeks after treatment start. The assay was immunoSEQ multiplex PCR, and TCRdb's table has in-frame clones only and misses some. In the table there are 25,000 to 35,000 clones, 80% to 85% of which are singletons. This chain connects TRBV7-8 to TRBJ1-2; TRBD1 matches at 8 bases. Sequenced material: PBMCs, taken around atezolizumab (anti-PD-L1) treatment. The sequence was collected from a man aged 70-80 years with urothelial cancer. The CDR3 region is CASSSRGQVEYGYTF. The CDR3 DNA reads TGTGCCAGCAGCTCCCGGGGACAGGTGGAGTATGGCTACACCTTC.